This T cell receptor beta chain is drawn from a study of shared clonotypes between healthy human individuals. Background on the study: CD4 naive and memory got three plates each, CD8 naive two, CD8 memory one.

V lost 4 bases to trimming and J lost 4 bases; unmatched junction nucleotides: 4. The germline CDR1 and CDR2 sequences are SGHRS and YFSETQ. This CDR3 has 13 residues. Comments on this clone: Its antigen is currently unknown. Other DNA sequences in this specimen translate into the identical CDR3.

TCRdb keeps only in-frame clones here, not all; method: immunoSEQ multiplex PCR. The table lists about 1,500,000 clones, around 95% of them singletons. Findings of the study overall: Rarefaction indicated that sorted-subset sequencing remained incomplete although depth was large.

The clonotype comes from a man aged 30 to 45 in good health. The chain is built from TRBV5-1 and TRBJ2-5; 7 nucleotides line up with TRBD2. The sample taken for sequencing was naive CD4+ T cells sorted from blood. Subset indicated: CD45RA+ positively selected. CDR3 bases: TGCGCCAGCAGCCCCACGGGGGGAGAGACCCAGTACTTC. This encodes CASSPTGGETQYF.